The 7 T cell receptor beta chains reported below all come from one sample, sequenced in a study of cytomegalovirus exposure and HLA in healthy donors (dated by TCRdb to between 2016 and 2019). The method was the immunoSEQ multiplex PCR assay. For the multiplex PCR, a mixture combining 60 forward primers for TCR Vbeta segments and 13 reverse primers for TCR Jbeta segments was used. The table comes from immuneACCESS by way of TCRdb, which keeps in-frame sequences with V and J called. Part of the clones is missing from these tables; in studies checked, under half for an unresolved V gene and the rest for unknown reasons. The sample includes 95,000 to 100,000 clones, with around 77% observed a single time. The ten most abundant clones make up approximately 7.7% of the sample. Sequencing was performed on PBMCs. Receptors were obtained from a female donor in good health and CMV-seronegative.

V gene TRBV2 combines with J gene TRBJ1-4; TRBD1 is a possible D gene (6 bases). This CDR3 is 12 amino acids long. V was cut by 5 bases and J by 8 bases, with 9 bases left in between. Germline V gene lookup returns CDR1 SNHLY and CDR2 FYNNEI. The CDR3 DNA sequence: TGTGCCAGCAGTTTAGGGGGAGAAAAACTGTTTTTT. It codes for CASSLGGEKLFF.

This clone came up once. The genes are TRBV28 and TRBJ2-1, with D possibly matching TRBD2 (5 bases). The germline CDR1 and CDR2 sequences are MDHEN and SYDVKM. Trimming removed 10 bases at V and 16 bases at J, with 26 bases between. The CDR3 sequence is 13 residues long. CDR3 sequence (DNA): TGTGCCACGCGACGAGAGGGAATCAGCGCCTTCTTCTTC. Amino acid sequence: CATRREGISAFFF.

The CDR3 nucleotides are TGTGCCAGCAGCTTAGGCAGGGGCTACGAGCAGTACTTC. This codes for CASSLGRGYEQYF. The rearrangement links TRBV11-1 to TRBJ2-5; tentatively, D is TRBD1 (6 bases). The tail of the sequence fits TRBJ2-7 better, so the J call may be wrong. Germline CDR1 is SGHAT and CDR2 is FQDESV (reference sequence). CDR3 size: 13 residues.

In this sample, this clone turned up a few times. CDR3 nucleotides: TGTGCCAGCAGTGAATCCGGGGGTGGCACTGAAGCTTTCTTT. Protein product: CASSESGGGTEAFF. This chain connects TRBV6-1 to TRBJ1-1, with a weak D call TRBD1 (5 bases). CDR3 length: 14 amino acids. V lost 2 bases and J 4 bases, leaving 11 bases between the germline ends. Germline CDR1 reads MNHNS; CDR2 reads SASEGT.

The rearrangement links TRBV9 to TRBJ1-2; TRBD1 aligns across 8 bases. Germline trimming cut 3 bases from V and 7 bases from J; bases unmatched to any gene: 8. From germline, CDR1 is SGDLS and CDR2 YYNGEE. This CDR3 contains 14 residues. CDR3: CASSAGQGSSGYTF. DNA for the CDR3: TGTGCCAGCAGCGCCGGACAGGGATCGAGTGGCTACACCTTC.

The chain recombines TRBV7-9 with TRBJ1-5; TRBD1 might be the D (6 bases). Trimming shortened V by 0 bases and J by 0 bases, and 15 bases separated the two germline ends. Per germline, CDR1 SEHNR and CDR2 FQNEAQ (reference sequence). The CDR3 covers 18 residues. CDR3: CASSLARGRGYSNQPQHF. The CDR3 DNA reads TGTGCCAGCAGCTTAGCGCGAGGCAGGGGATATAGCAATCAGCCCCAGCATTTT.

This clone has only a few counts. The V and J genes are TRBV7-2 and TRBJ1-2; the D is unclear. Trimming took off 5 bases at V and 2 bases at J, with 15 bases between the two ends. The CDR3 contains 15 residues. Germline values: CDR1 SGHTA, CDR2 FQGNSA. The CDR3 DNA follows: TGTGCCAGCAGCCCGAGGGTGGGTACCAACTATGGCTACACCTTC. Translated, it gives CASSPRVGTNYGYTF.